This is a list of T cell receptor beta chains from one sample in a study of CD8 T cells in ankylosing spondylitis. MiXCR, run by TCRdb on the 5' RACE reads, gives a single entry per CDR3 protein. The sample lists about 840,000 distinct CDR3 sequences; approximately 12% were seen once. Sequencing was carried out using blood, either unsorted or a sorted T cell fraction (not recorded which). These receptors originate from a male donor with ankylosing spondylitis. CDR3s include the opening cysteine and the closing phenylalanine or tryptophan. The D gene is left open where the match is weak. A row's size may be missing; if present it is once, few, many or a size class.

len: 15; d_gene: NA; j_gene: TRBJ1-3; v_gene: TRBV5-1; abundance: many; CDR3nt: TGCGCCAGCAGCCCCCCATGGGGCTCTGGAAACACCATATATTTT; CDR3aa: CASSPPWGSGNTIYF
len: 14; d_gene: TRBD1; j_gene: TRBJ1-4; v_gene: TRBV6-2/TRBV6-3; abundance: NA; CDR3nt: TGTGCCAGCAGCGGGACAGGGAGGGGTGAAAAACTGTTTTTT; CDR3aa: CASSGTGRGEKLFF
len: 14; d_gene: NA; j_gene: TRBJ1-2; v_gene: TRBV28; abundance: NA; CDR3nt: TGTGCCAGCAGGGCGGGGGGAGCTAACTATGGCTACACCTTC; CDR3aa: CASRAGGANYGYTF
len: 18; d_gene: TRBD1; j_gene: TRBJ1-6; v_gene: TRBV6-1; abundance: few; CDR3nt: TGTGCCAGCCGTGTTAGTCCGCACCGGGACAGTGGGAATTCACCCCTCCACTTT; CDR3aa: CASRVSPHRDSGNSPLHF
len: 14; d_gene: NA; j_gene: TRBJ2-7; v_gene: TRBV4-2; abundance: NA; CDR3nt: TGTGCCAGCAGCCAAGAGAGCACCCGAGGGGAGCAGTACTTC; CDR3aa: CASSQESTRGEQYF
len: 15; d_gene: TRBD1; j_gene: TRBJ2-2; v_gene: TRBV12-3/TRBV12-4; abundance: many; CDR3nt: TGTGCCAGCAGCCTGGACAGGGGCAACACCGGGGAGCTGTTTTTT; CDR3aa: CASSLDRGNTGELFF
len: 14; d_gene: NA; j_gene: TRBJ1-1; v_gene: TRBV6-1; abundance: many; CDR3nt: TGTGCCAGCAGTCGTCGGGACCTGAACACTGAAGCTTTCTTT; CDR3aa: CASSRRDLNTEAFF
len: 14; d_gene: TRBD1; j_gene: TRBJ2-7; v_gene: TRBV20-1; abundance: NA; CDR3nt: TGCAGTGCTCATCACAGGGGGAGGACCTACGAGCAGTACTTC; CDR3aa: CSAHHRGRTYEQYF
len: 14; d_gene: TRBD1; j_gene: TRBJ2-3; v_gene: TRBV12-3/TRBV12-4; abundance: many; CDR3nt: TGTGCCAGCAGTGACAGGGGGCGCGGGGATACGCAGTATTTT; CDR3aa: CASSDRGRGDTQYF
len: 17; d_gene: TRBD1; j_gene: TRBJ1-3; v_gene: TRBV27; abundance: many; CDR3nt: TGTGCCAGCAGCTTCTCCTGGACAGGCCTCTCTGGAAACACCATATATTTT; CDR3aa: CASSFSWTGLSGNTIYF
len: 13; d_gene: NA; j_gene: TRBJ1-1; v_gene: TRBV12-3/TRBV12-4; abundance: few; CDR3nt: TGTGCCAGCAGCCCCACAGGGTATGGTGAAGCTTTCTTT; CDR3aa: CASSPTGYGEAFF
len: 14; d_gene: NA; j_gene: TRBJ1-5; v_gene: TRBV20-1; abundance: NA; CDR3nt: TGCAGTGCTAGAAACTTGTTGGGGAATCAGCCCCAGCATTTT; CDR3aa: CSARNLLGNQPQHF
len: 17; d_gene: TRBD1; j_gene: TRBJ1-1; v_gene: TRBV5-1; abundance: many; CDR3nt: TGCGCCAGCAGCTCGGGACAGGGGACTAAAATGAACACTGAAGCTTTCTTT; CDR3aa: CASSSGQGTKMNTEAFF
len: 11; d_gene: NA; j_gene: TRBJ2-7; v_gene: TRBV20-1; abundance: NA; CDR3nt: TGCAGCGGTAGACTTGCTTACGAGCAGTACTTC; CDR3aa: CSGRLAYEQYF
len: 13; d_gene: NA; j_gene: TRBJ2-3; v_gene: TRBV7-9; abundance: few; CDR3nt: TGTGCCAGCATTCAATGGGGGGCAGATACGCAGTATTTT; CDR3aa: CASIQWGADTQYF
len: 14; d_gene: NA; j_gene: TRBJ2-3; v_gene: TRBV28; abundance: NA; CDR3nt: TGTGCCAGCACCACCTCCTTATTAGTAGATACGCAGTATTTT; CDR3aa: CASTTSLLVDTQYF
len: 12; d_gene: NA; j_gene: TRBJ1-1; v_gene: TRBV20-1; abundance: many; CDR3nt: TGCAGTGCTTCACCGGACTGGACTGAAGCTTTCTTT; CDR3aa: CSASPDWTEAFF
len: 16; d_gene: TRBD1; j_gene: TRBJ1-5; v_gene: TRBV30; abundance: NA; CDR3nt: TGTGCCTGGAGAGAAGAGGGGGCGCGGGGCAATCAGCCCCAGCATTTT; CDR3aa: CAWREEGARGNQPQHF
len: 16; d_gene: TRBD2; j_gene: TRBJ2-3; v_gene: TRBV7-2; abundance: NA; CDR3nt: TGTGCCAGCAGACCCCGACTAGCGGGGGGAATAGATACGCAGTATTTT; CDR3aa: CASRPRLAGGIDTQYF
len: 13; d_gene: TRBD2; j_gene: TRBJ2-5; v_gene: TRBV20-1; abundance: few; CDR3nt: TGCAGTGCTAGTACTAGCGCGGAAGAGACCCAGTACTTC; CDR3aa: CSASTSAEETQYF
len: 13; d_gene: NA; j_gene: TRBJ1-1; v_gene: TRBV7-6; abundance: NA; CDR3nt: TGTGCCAGCAGCTCCCTTACGAACACTGAAGCTATCTTT; CDR3aa: CASSSLTNTEAIF
len: 16; d_gene: TRBD2; j_gene: TRBJ2-1; v_gene: TRBV24-1; abundance: few; CDR3nt: TGTGCCACCAGTGATTTCTCGGCGGGAGGTCGGGATGAGCAGTTCTTC; CDR3aa: CATSDFSAGGRDEQFF
len: 15; d_gene: TRBD2; j_gene: TRBJ2-7; v_gene: TRBV7-2; abundance: few; CDR3nt: TGTGCCAGCAACCTCCGGACGGGGGGCTCCTACGAGCAGTACTTC; CDR3aa: CASNLRTGGSYEQYF